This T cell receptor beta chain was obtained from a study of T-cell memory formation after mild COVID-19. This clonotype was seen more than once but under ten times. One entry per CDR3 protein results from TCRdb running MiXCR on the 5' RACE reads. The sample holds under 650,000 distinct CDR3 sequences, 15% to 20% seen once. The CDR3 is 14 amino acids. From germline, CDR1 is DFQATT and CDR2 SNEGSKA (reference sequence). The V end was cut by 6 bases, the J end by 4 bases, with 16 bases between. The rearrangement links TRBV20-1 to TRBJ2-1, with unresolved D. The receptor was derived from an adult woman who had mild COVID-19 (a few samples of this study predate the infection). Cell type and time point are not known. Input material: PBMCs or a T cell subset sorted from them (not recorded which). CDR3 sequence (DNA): TGCAGTGCCGTCCCCCGAGATTATTACAATGAGCAGTTCTTC. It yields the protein CSAVPRDYYNEQFF.